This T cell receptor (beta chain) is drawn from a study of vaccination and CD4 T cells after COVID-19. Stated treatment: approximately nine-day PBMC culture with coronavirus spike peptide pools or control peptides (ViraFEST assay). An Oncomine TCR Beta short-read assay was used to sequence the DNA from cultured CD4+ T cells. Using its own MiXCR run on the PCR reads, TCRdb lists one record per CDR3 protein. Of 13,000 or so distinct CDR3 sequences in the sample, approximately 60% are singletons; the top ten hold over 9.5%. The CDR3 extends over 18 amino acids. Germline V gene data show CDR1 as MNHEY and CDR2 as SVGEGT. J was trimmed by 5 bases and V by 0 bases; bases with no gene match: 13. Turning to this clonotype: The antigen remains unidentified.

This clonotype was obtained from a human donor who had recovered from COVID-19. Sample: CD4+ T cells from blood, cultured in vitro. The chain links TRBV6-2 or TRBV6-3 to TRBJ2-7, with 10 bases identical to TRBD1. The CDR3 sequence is CASSYSTSGTGDPNEQYF. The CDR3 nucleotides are TGTGCCAGCAGTTACTCGACCTCCGGGACAGGGGATCCCAACGAGCAGTACTTC.